The 8 T cell receptor beta chains in this list originate from one sample, sequenced in a study of shared clonotypes between healthy human individuals. In the naive CD8 group, cells lacked CD45RO and were positively selected for CCR7, so terminally differentiated effector memory CD45RA+ cells were left out. Sequenced by immunoSEQ multiplex PCR; TCRdb stores in-frame clones only, minus some. Of around 2,100,000 clones listed, approximately 94% are singletons. Material for sequencing was naive CD8+ T cells sorted from blood. All receptors come from a man younger than 35 in good health.

V usage is TRBV4-1 and J usage is TRBJ2-2; D call uncertain. The V gene lost 1 base and the J gene lost 4 bases, with 10 bases spanning the gap. Germline CDR1 is MGHRA and CDR2 is YSYEKL. The CDR3 sequence is 15 residues long. DNA for the CDR3: TGCGCCAGCAGCCAAGGGTTAGTGGCCACCGGGGAGCTGTTTTTT. Translation gives CASSQGLVATGELFF.

The chain uses TRBV11-2 and TRBJ2-7; D not certain. The V end lost 4 bases, the J end lost 7 bases, and 8 bases lay between the germline ends. The CDR3 has 11 residues. CDR1 SGHAT and CDR2 FQNNGV come from the germline V gene. DNA of the CDR3: TGTGCCAGCAGCTCCGGGTGGGAGCAGTACTTC. Translated, it gives CASSSGWEQYF. Full variable domain (rest looked up from reference TRBV11-2 and TRBJ2-7): EAGVAQSPRYKIIEKRQSVAFWCNPISGHATLYWYQQILGQGPKLLIQFQNNGVVDDSQLPKDRFSAERLKGVDSTLKIQPAKLEDSAVYLCASSSGWEQYFGPGTRLTVT.

As to this clone: Other DNA sequences in the sample encode the same CDR3. The CDR3 sequence is CASSFSAGEYYNEQFF. The CDR3 coding sequence is TGTGCCAGCAGTTTCTCAGCGGGAGAGTACTACAATGAGCAGTTCTTC. The chain is built from TRBV27 and TRBJ2-1; the match to TRBD2 covers 8 bases. This CDR3 region has 16 residues. J gave up 3 bases and V 3 bases, and 7 bases lay outside the gene matches. CDR1 is MNHEY, CDR2 SMNVEV, per germline (reference sequence).

CDR3 in DNA: TGTGCCACCAGGCCATTCCACTCCCCCTATGGCTACACCTTC. This translates into CATRPFHSPYGYTF. The chain is built from TRBV15 and TRBJ1-2; D remains ambiguous. The germline gives CDR1 LNHNV, CDR2 YYDKDF (reference sequence). V lost 6 bases and J 4 bases, leaving 15 bases between the germline ends. This CDR3 is built from 14 residues.

Concerning this clone: Other DNA sequences in this sample translate to the same CDR3. The chain links TRBV4-1 to TRBJ1-1, with D unclear. This CDR3 contains 14 residues. Germline CDR1 reads MGHRA; CDR2 reads YSYEKL. The V end lost 1 base, the J end lost 0 bases, and 6 bases lay between the germline ends. The CDR3 reads CASSQGRMNTEAFF. CDR3 sequence (DNA): TGCGCCAGCAGCCAAGGCAGGATGAACACTGAAGCTTTCTTT.

CDR3 sequence: CSVEDRRLVADTQYF. CDR3 in DNA: TGCAGCGTTGAAGATCGACGACTAGTCGCAGATACGCAGTATTTT. V is TRBV29-1 and J is TRBJ2-3; maybe TRBD2 (6 bases). The CDR3 is made up of 15 amino acids. Trimming took off 0 bases at V and 4 bases at J, with 14 bases between the two ends. The germline gives CDR1 SQVTM, CDR2 ANQGSEA.

This clone was counted a few times. Other DNA sequences in this specimen translate into the identical CDR3. The chain employs TRBV2 and TRBJ1-1; D unresolved. From germline, CDR1 is SNHLY and CDR2 FYNNEI. The CDR3 consists of 13 residues. Trimming left V 2 bases short and J 0 bases short, with 4 bases between. As DNA, the CDR3 is TGTGCCAGCAGTGAATACATGAACACTGAAGCTTTCTTT. Protein: CASSEYMNTEAFF.

V usage is TRBV29-1 and J usage is TRBJ2-1; TRBD2 agrees at 8 bases. The germline V gene has CDR1 SQVTM and CDR2 ANQGSEA. V gave up 7 bases and J gave up 9 bases; unmatched junction bases: 8. The CDR3 has 12 amino acids. CDR3 sequence (DNA): TGCAGCGGGACGGGGGGGCCGGGTGAGCAGTTCTTC. As protein: CSGTGGPGEQFF.